These 6 T cell receptor beta chains were sequenced from one sample in a study of T cells in Graves' hyperthyroidism and ophthalmopathy. TCR beta CDR3 regions were amplified from RNA. The TCR CDR3 first-round RT-PCR relied on the HTBI primer set. MiXCR, applied by TCRdb to the multiplex PCR reads, yields one record per CDR3 protein. The table shows approximately 620,000 distinct CDR3 sequences, with more than 11% occurring only once. What was sequenced was blood. Receptors were obtained from a young woman with Graves' hyperthyroidism that later progressed to Graves' ophthalmopathy.

The V call is TRBV7-9, the J call TRBJ2-7; 12 positions match TRBD2. Germline CDR1 reads SEHNR; CDR2 reads FQNEAQ (reference sequence). This CDR3 spans 16 amino acids. The junction had 11 bases not matched to a gene; V was cut back by 11 bases and J by 0 bases. This chain's CDR3 is CAGDPGLAGGSYEQYF. In nucleotides, the CDR3 is TGTGCCGGCGACCCGGGACTAGCGGGCGGCTCCTACGAGCAGTACTTC.

This clonotype was seen ten or more times. This chain links TRBV7-9 with TRBJ1-1, with TRBD1 identical over 7 bases. Looked up from germline, CDR1 is SEHNR and CDR2 is FQNEAQ (reference sequence). V dropped 7 bases and J dropped 4; count of bases not matched to a gene: 6. There are 13 residues in the CDR3. The CDR3 sequence: CASNGQGGTEAFF. The CDR3 bases are TGTGCCAGCAATGGGCAGGGGGGCACTGAAGCTTTCTTT. The variable domain in full, with the rest retrieved from reference TRBV7-9 and TRBJ1-1, is DTGVSQNPRHKITKRGQNVTFRCDPISEHNRLYWYRQTLGQGPEFLTYFQNEAQLEKSRLLSDRFSAERPKGSFSTLEIQRTEQGDSAMYLCASNGQGGTEAFFGQGTRLTVV.

This clonotype was seen a handful of times. J is TRBJ2-7 and V is TRBV3-1; 12 positions match TRBD1. The CDR3 is made up of 12 amino acids. Germline-derived CDR1 and CDR2 are LGHDT and YNNKEL (reference sequence). With V trimmed by 8 bases and J by 5 bases, 1 base remained unmatched. CDR3 in amino acids: CASRDRGHEQYF. In nucleotides, the CDR3 is TGTGCCAGCCGGGACAGGGGGCACGAGCAGTACTTC.

This clonotype was detected many times. V and J are TRBV18 and TRBJ1-2; tentatively, D is TRBD1 (6 bases). The CDR3 covers 14 residues. The V gene lost 1 base and the J gene lost 8 bases, with 14 bases spanning the gap. In germline, CDR1 is KGHSH, CDR2 LQKENI. As DNA, the CDR3 is TGTGCCAGCTCACCACAACAGGGCGAAGGCGGCTACACCTTC. It encodes CASSPQQGEGGYTF.

The V and J genes are TRBV19 and TRBJ2-1; a weak D match, TRBD2 (9 bases). With 7 bases removed from V and 2 bases from J, the gap between germline ends came to 24 bases. CDR3 length: 18 amino acids. The germline V gene has CDR1 LNHDA and CDR2 SQIVND (reference sequence). The CDR3 DNA reads as TGTGCCAGTACATGGGACAGGAGTGGACTAGCGCCCTACAATGAGCAGTTCTTC. Amino acid sequence: CASTWDRSGLAPYNEQFF.

In DNA form, the CDR3 reads TGTGCCAGCAGTTACCCTCCCCAGCGTCCCTCCTCCTACGAGCAGTACTTC. Its protein is CASSYPPQRPSSYEQYF. The chain joins TRBV28 to TRBJ2-7; D remains unclear. Per germline, CDR1 MDHEN and CDR2 SYDVKM. This CDR3 is built from 17 residues. With 4 bases removed from V and 0 bases from J, the gap between germline ends came to 19 bases.